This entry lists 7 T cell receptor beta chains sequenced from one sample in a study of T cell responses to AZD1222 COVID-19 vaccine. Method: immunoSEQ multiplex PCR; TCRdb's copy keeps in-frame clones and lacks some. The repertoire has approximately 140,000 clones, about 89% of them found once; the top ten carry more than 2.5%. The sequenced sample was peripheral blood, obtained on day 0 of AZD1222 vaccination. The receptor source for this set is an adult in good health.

For the CDR3, the DNA is TGTGCCAGCAGTTACGAGACTCCCACCCCCCAGTACTTC. Residues: CASSYETPTPQYF. V gene TRBV6-2 or TRBV6-3 combines with J gene TRBJ2-4; D unresolved. The V end was cut by 2 bases, the J end by 13 bases, with 15 bases between. Germline loops: CDR1 MNHEY, CDR2 SVGEGT. The CDR3 contains 13 residues.

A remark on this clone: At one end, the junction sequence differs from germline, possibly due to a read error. The CDR3 region is CTSSHLGQKWYTF. The CDR3 nucleotides are TGTACCAGCAGTCACTTAGGACAGAAATGGTACACCTTC. The chain uses TRBV6-6 and TRBJ1-2; a possible D gene is TRBD1 (6 bases). The CDR3 length is 13 residues. Germline assignment: CDR1 MNHNY and CDR2 SVGAGI (reference sequence).

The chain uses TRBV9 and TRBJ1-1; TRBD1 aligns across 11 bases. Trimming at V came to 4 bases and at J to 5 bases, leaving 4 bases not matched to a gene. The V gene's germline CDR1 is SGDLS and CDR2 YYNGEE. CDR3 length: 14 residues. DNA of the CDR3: TGTGCCAGCAGCTTGGGACAGGGGGTTACTGAAGCTTTCTTT. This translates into CASSLGQGVTEAFF. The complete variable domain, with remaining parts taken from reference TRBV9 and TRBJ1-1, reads DSGVTQTPKHLITATGQRVTLRCSPRSGDLSVYWYQQSLDQGLQFLIQYYNGEERAKGNILERFSAQQFPDLHSELNLSSLELGDSALYFCASSLGQGVTEAFFGQGTRLTVV.

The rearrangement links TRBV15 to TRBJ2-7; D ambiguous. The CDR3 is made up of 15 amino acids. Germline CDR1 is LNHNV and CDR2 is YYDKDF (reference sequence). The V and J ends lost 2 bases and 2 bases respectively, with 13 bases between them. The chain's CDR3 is CATSRPGPLTYEQYF. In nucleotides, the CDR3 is TGTGCCACCAGCAGACCGGGCCCCCTTACCTACGAGCAGTACTTC.

The CDR3 DNA reads TGTGCCAGCAGTGCCCAGGGGGCGCAGAATTCACCCCTCCACTTT. It specifies CASSAQGAQNSPLHF. The V gene is TRBV25-1, the J gene TRBJ1-6; TRBD1 matches at 8 bases. V dropped 4 bases and J dropped 7; count of bases not matched to a gene: 6. The CDR3 totals 15 residues. Looked up from germline, CDR1 is MGHDK and CDR2 is SYGVNS.

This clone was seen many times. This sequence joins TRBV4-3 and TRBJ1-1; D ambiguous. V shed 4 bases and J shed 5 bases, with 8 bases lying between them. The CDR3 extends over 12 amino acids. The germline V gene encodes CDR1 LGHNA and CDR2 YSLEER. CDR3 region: CASSLTGTEAFF. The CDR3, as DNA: TGCGCCAGCAGCCTGACTGGGACTGAAGCTTTCTTT.

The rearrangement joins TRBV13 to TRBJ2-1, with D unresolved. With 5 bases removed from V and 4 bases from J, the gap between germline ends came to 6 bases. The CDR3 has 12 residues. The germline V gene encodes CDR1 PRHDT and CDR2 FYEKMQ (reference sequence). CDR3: CASSGTYNEQFF. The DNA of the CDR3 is TGTGCCAGCAGCGGTACTTACAATGAGCAGTTCTTC.